Following are 27 T cell receptor beta chains from one sample sequenced in a study of T cells expressing NK-cell markers. After re-calling the 5' RACE reads, TCRdb lists one entry per CDR3 protein, DNA absent. Its table records 300,000 to 450,000 distinct CDR3 sequences. Sequenced: blood T cells: a sorted CD56 or NKG2C T cell subset, CD4+ or CD8+ T cells, or bulk PBMC T cells (not recorded which). Receptors originate from a man aged 18-70 years in good health.

The V call is TRBV27, the J call TRBJ2-6. The CDR3 is 15 amino acids. The V gene's germline CDR1 is MNHEY and CDR2 SMNVEV (reference sequence). The CDR3 protein is CASSFLSSGANVLTF.

The chain's CDR3 is CASSRSSVSYNEQFF. V gene TRBV2 combines with J gene TRBJ2-1; TCRdb indicates TRBD2, and absent DNA this call remains unverified. The germline CDR1 and CDR2 sequences are SNHLY and FYNNEI. There are 15 residues in the CDR3.

This rearrangement joins TRBV5-1 to TRBJ2-1; TCRdb gives TRBD1 as the D gene, but with no DNA this cannot be confirmed. The CDR3 runs 15 residues. The germline gives CDR1 SGHRS, CDR2 YFSETQ. This chain's CDR3 is CASTQQLSTNNEQFF.

V usage is TRBV7-9 and J usage is TRBJ2-5; checking the TCRdb D call of TRBD1 is not possible without DNA. The CDR3 covers 12 residues. Germline CDR1 and CDR2: SEHNR and FQNEAQ (reference sequence). The CDR3 loop is CASSRGLATQYF.

The V and J genes are TRBV24-1 and TRBJ2-2; TCRdb indicates TRBD2, and absent DNA this call remains unverified. The CDR3 runs to 14 residues. Germline assignment: CDR1 KGHDR and CDR2 SFDVKD. The CDR3 here is CATSGTPYTGELFF.

The chain joins TRBV28 to TRBJ2-3; TCRdb indicates TRBD1, and absent DNA this call remains unverified. The CDR3 is 16 residues long. Per the germline V gene, CDR1 is MDHEN and CDR2 is SYDVKM. The CDR3 sequence is CASSTPTGAVFGTQYF.

The chain combines TRBV28 with TRBJ2-3; TCRdb picks TRBD1, but there is no DNA to check that call. This CDR3 is built from 16 residues. Germline V gene lookup returns CDR1 MDHEN and CDR2 SYDVKM. This CDR3 reads CASSYLLGGSTDTQYF.

The chain recombines TRBV20-1 with TRBJ2-2; lacking DNA, the TRBD1 call made by TCRdb goes unchecked. Germline V gene sequence: CDR1 DFQATT, CDR2 SNEGSKA (reference sequence). CDR3 length: 18 amino acids. The CDR3 spells CSAAYGQLLKPNTGELFF.

The V and J genes are TRBV7-2 and TRBJ2-1; TCRdb's D gene call, TRBD1, goes unchecked for lack of DNA. The CDR3 is 15 residues long. From germline, CDR1 is SGHTA and CDR2 FQGNSA. The CDR3 loop is CASSLEGQAYNEQFF.

V and J are TRBV5-1 and TRBJ1-4; TCRdb indicates TRBD1, and absent DNA this call remains unverified. CDR3 length equals 16 residues. Germline V gene sequence: CDR1 SGHRS, CDR2 YFSETQ. This CDR3 is CASSPGTGPVNEKLFF.

The J gene is TRBJ2-5, the V gene TRBV6-2 or TRBV6-3. This CDR3 region has 17 residues. Germline loops: CDR1 MNHEY, CDR2 SVGEGT. The CDR3 region is CASSSRGTLTRPETQYF.

The chain uses TRBV12-3 or TRBV12-4 and TRBJ1-1. The CDR3 is 13 residues long. The CDR3 loop reads CASSLADRALAFF.

The chain employs TRBV6-2 or TRBV6-3 and TRBJ2-1; the D call of TRBD2 rests on TCRdb alone, since no DNA is present to check it. The CDR3 loop spans 14 amino acids. Germline-derived CDR1 and CDR2 are MNHEY and SVGEGT. The CDR3 reads CASSWRDPYNEQFF.

The rearrangement links TRBV18 to TRBJ2-3; TCRdb gives TRBD1 as the D gene, but with no DNA this cannot be confirmed. The germline V gene encodes CDR1 KGHSH and CDR2 LQKENI. This CDR3 contains 17 residues. This CDR3 reads CASSSLGGGGSTDTQYF.

The chain uses TRBV7-2 and TRBJ2-2. The CDR3 length is 12 residues. CDR1 is SGHTA, CDR2 FQGNSA, per germline. The CDR3 loop reads CASSLNPRELFF.

V usage is TRBV2 and J usage is TRBJ1-6; checking the TCRdb D call of TRBD1 is not possible without DNA. CDR1 and CDR2 (germline): SNHLY, FYNNEI. This CDR3 spans 17 amino acids. CDR3 loop: CASRTGTGFSYNSPLHF. Using reference TRBV2 and TRBJ1-6 for the parts outside the CDR3, the full variable domain is EPEVTQTPSHQVTQMGQEVILRCVPISNHLYFYWYRQILGQKVEFLVSFYNNEISEKSEIFDDQFSVERPDGSNFTLKIRSTKLEDSAMYFCASRTGTGFSYNSPLHFGNGTRLTVT.

The chain's CDR3 is CATSDPNGVSKNEQFF. The chain employs TRBV24-1 and TRBJ2-1. The CDR3 covers 16 residues. Germline CDR1 is KGHDR and CDR2 is SFDVKD.

The genes are TRBV6-1 and TRBJ1-5; TCRdb lists TRBD1, though no DNA is available to test this call. CDR3 length equals 15 residues. Germline lookup yields CDR1 MNHNS and CDR2 SASEGT. The CDR3 loop reads CASRRTRGFSQPQHF.

The V gene is TRBV7-3, the J gene TRBJ2-2. Germline CDR1 reads SGHTA; CDR2 reads FQGTGA. The CDR3 runs 15 residues. The CDR3: CASSSDTRNTGELFF. Looking up the rest from reference TRBV7-3 and TRBJ2-2 gives the full variable domain: GAGVSQTPSNKVTEKGKYVELRCDPISGHTALYWYRQSLGQGPEFLIYFQGTGAADDSGLPNDRFFAVRPEGSVSTLKIQRTERGDSAVYLCASSSDTRNTGELFFGEGSRLTVL.

V gene TRBV20-1 combines with J gene TRBJ1-6. Germline assignment: CDR1 DFQATT and CDR2 SNEGSKA (reference sequence). The CDR3 contains 15 residues. CDR3 sequence reads: CSASDLGSYNSPLHF.

The chain uses TRBV7-9 and TRBJ2-1; the D gene TCRdb calls, TRBD2, cannot be checked with no DNA. The CDR3 has 16 residues. Per the germline V gene, CDR1 is SEHNR and CDR2 is FQNEAQ (reference sequence). Here the CDR3 reads CASRFSLAGAYNEQFF. Complete variable domain (other parts from reference TRBV7-9 and TRBJ2-1): DTGVSQNPRHKITKRGQNVTFRCDPISEHNRLYWYRQTLGQGPEFLTYFQNEAQLEKSRLLSDRFSAERPKGSFSTLEIQRTEQGDSAMYLCASRFSLAGAYNEQFFGPGTRLTVL.

This chain uses TRBV12-3 or TRBV12-4 with TRBJ2-4. This CDR3 comprises 16 residues. The CDR3 sequence: CASRWRSFLAKNIQYF.

This rearrangement joins TRBV27 to TRBJ2-3; TCRdb's assignment of TRBD2 cannot be checked, as there is no DNA. Germline assignment: CDR1 MNHEY and CDR2 SMNVEV (reference sequence). The CDR3 consists of 14 residues. This CDR3 is CASARGGITDTQYF.

The V and J genes are TRBV7-2 and TRBJ2-3; without DNA, the TCRdb call of TRBD2 cannot be checked. Per germline, CDR1 SGHTA and CDR2 FQGNSA. The CDR3 is made up of 16 amino acids. The CDR3: CASSFAGTTYTDTQYF.

This sequence joins TRBV6-5 and TRBJ1-2. Per the germline V gene, CDR1 is MNHEY and CDR2 is SVGAGI. This CDR3 spans 15 amino acids. The CDR3: CASSYRAELNYGYTF.

The chain joins TRBV7-2 to TRBJ1-1. The V gene's germline CDR1 is SGHTA and CDR2 FQGNSA. The CDR3 sequence is 14 residues long. CDR3 region: CASSKGLGFTEAFF.

V gene TRBV29-1 combines with J gene TRBJ1-4. The CDR3 contains 14 residues. Germline V gene lookup returns CDR1 SQVTM and CDR2 ANQGSEA. The CDR3 protein is CSVLPAGVSEKLFF. The whole variable domain, remainder taken from reference TRBV29-1 and TRBJ1-4, is SAVISQKPSRDICQRGTSLTIQCQVDSQVTMMFWYRQQPGQSLTLIATANQGSEATYESGFVIDKFPISRPNLTFSTLTVSNMSPEDSSIYLCSVLPAGVSEKLFFGSGTQLSVL.